These 15 T cell receptor beta chains originate from one sample sequenced in a study of T-cell reconstitution after alpha-beta-depleted transplantation in children. Unique molecular identifiers featured in how the TCRbeta library was prepared. TCRdb itself ran the PCR reads through MiXCR, one entry per CDR3 protein. The sample records about 580,000 distinct CDR3 sequences, 20% to 25% being singletons. Sequencing used PBMCs, mostly from graft donor cells, obtained 360 days after TCRalphabeta/CD19-depleted stem cell transplant. Receptor source: a boy under three years old who had a stem cell transplant for acute myeloid leukemia, so the T cells may come from the graft donor.

The chain couples TRBV20-1 to TRBJ2-7, with 7 bases lining up with TRBD1. Germline V lookup: CDR1 DFQATT, CDR2 SNEGSKA (reference sequence). The junction had 4 bases not matched to a gene; V was cut back by 0 bases and J by 2 bases. The CDR3 loop spans 14 amino acids. The CDR3 here is CSARDRQGTYEQYV. In DNA, the CDR3 is TGCAGTGCTAGAGACCGACAGGGAACCTACGAGCAGTACGTC.

This clonotype was counted at least ten times. V and J are TRBV20-1 and TRBJ2-1; 8 bases match TRBD1. CDR1 and CDR2 (germline): DFQATT, SNEGSKA (reference sequence). J lost 7 bases, V lost 3 bases, and 11 bases had no gene match. The CDR3 contains 15 residues. CDR3 region: CSASPAGRDRNEQFF. The CDR3 DNA follows: TGCAGTGCTAGTCCTGCGGGCAGGGACAGGAATGAGCAGTTCTTC.

This chain uses TRBV5-1 with TRBJ1-3, with no clear D. Germline assignment: CDR1 SGHRS and CDR2 YFSETQ. The CDR3 is 16 amino acids. Trimming stripped 0 bases from V and 0 bases from J, with 10 bases between. The CDR3 protein is CASSLEGGRSGNTIYF. Written as DNA, the CDR3 is TGCGCCAGCAGCTTGGAAGGCGGCCGCTCTGGAAACACCATATATTTT.

This clonotype has at least ten counts. The chain links TRBV29-1 to TRBJ1-2, with TRBD1 identical over 7 bases. J lost 2 bases, V lost 6 bases, and 3 bases had no gene match. The length of the CDR3 is 12 residues. The V gene's germline CDR1 is SQVTM and CDR2 ANQGSEA. The CDR3: CSVGTENYGYTF. DNA of the CDR3: TGCAGCGTGGGGACAGAGAACTATGGCTACACCTTC.

This clonotype was picked up many times. V gene TRBV12-3 or TRBV12-4 combines with J gene TRBJ2-1, with 8 positions matching TRBD2. The CDR3 length is 17 residues. V was pared by 2 bases and J by 0 bases, with 6 bases of the junction left unmatched. The CDR3 region is CASSLSVAGGSYNEQFF. CDR3 bases: TGTGCCAGCAGTTTAAGTGTCGCGGGGGGCTCCTACAATGAGCAGTTCTTC.

The chain links TRBV20-1 to TRBJ1-1, with TRBD1 matching over 7 bases. This CDR3 has 14 residues. The germline CDR1 and CDR2 sequences are DFQATT and SNEGSKA (reference sequence). V was clipped by 3 bases and J by 1 base; unmatched bases: 5. The CDR3 bases are TGCAGTGCTAGGGCAGGGGGAGGGAACACTGAAGCTTTCTTT. Residues: CSARAGGGNTEAFF.

On this clonotype: The junction differs from germline at one of its ends, possibly a read error. The chain employs TRBV20-1 and TRBJ2-1; TRBD2 matches at 8 bases. The CDR3 is 17 amino acids. Germline CDR1 is DFQATT and CDR2 is SNEGSKA (reference sequence). Here the CDR3 DNA reads TGCTGTGCTAGACCCGGGGGGGCGGGGGGCATATACAATGAGCAGTTCTTC. Its protein is CCARPGGAGGIYNEQFF.

The chain is built from TRBV19 and TRBJ1-4; 7 nucleotides match TRBD1. The CDR3 runs 14 residues. Germline CDR1 is LNHDA and CDR2 is SQIVND (reference sequence). Trimming took 7 bases from V and 8 from J; bases not matched to a gene: 10. Here the CDR3 reads CASTPGGRQEKLFF. In DNA, the CDR3 is TGTGCCAGTACTCCAGGGGGGCGTCAAGAAAAACTGTTTTTT.

This clonotype was counted ten times or more. This chain links TRBV6-5 with TRBJ2-1, with TRBD2 matching over 11 bases. Germline lookup yields CDR1 MNHEY and CDR2 SVGAGI. This CDR3 is 16 amino acids long. Trimming at V came to 5 bases and at J to 5 bases, leaving 8 bases not matched to a gene. The CDR3 sequence is CASSRGLAGGHNEQFF. The DNA of the CDR3 is TGTGCCAGCAGTCGGGGCCTAGCGGGGGGCCACAATGAGCAGTTCTTC.

Here the CDR3 DNA reads TGTGCCACCAGCAGATCCCCGGGACACCCCTCCTACGAGCAGTACGTC. This gives the protein CATSRSPGHPSYEQYV. This chain joins TRBV15 and TRBJ2-7; D is possibly TRBD1 (6 bases). The length of the CDR3 is 16 residues. Trimming shortened V by 2 bases and J by 0 bases, and 14 bases separated the two germline ends. Looked up from germline, CDR1 is LNHNV and CDR2 is YYDKDF (reference sequence).

This clonotype was detected only a few times. This chain's CDR3 is CASSEGYRGQETQYF. For the CDR3, the DNA is TGTGCCAGCAGTGAAGGATACAGGGGCCAAGAGACCCAGTACTTC. The chain is built from TRBV2 and TRBJ2-5; 7 bases map to TRBD1. Germline V CDR1 and CDR2: SNHLY, FYNNEI. J lost 1 base, V lost 1 base, and 3 bases had no gene match. This CDR3 spans 15 amino acids.

The chain employs TRBV5-1 and TRBJ2-3, with TRBD1 identical over 9 bases. After removal of 1 base from V and 0 bases from J, the junction contained 3 bases not matched to a gene. This CDR3 region has 16 residues. The germline V gene encodes CDR1 SGHRS and CDR2 YFSETQ. As DNA, the CDR3 is TGCGCCAGCAGCTTGATGGACAGGGGAAGCACAGATACGCAGTATTTT. Translated: CASSLMDRGSTDTQYF. The whole variable domain, filled in from reference TRBV5-1 and TRBJ2-3, reads KAGVTQTPRYLIKTRGQQVTLSCSPISGHRSVSWYQQTPGQGLQFLFEYFSETQRNKGNFPGRFSGRQFSNSRSEMNVSTLELGDSALYLCASSLMDRGSTDTQYFGPGTRLTVL.

The chain couples TRBV27 to TRBJ2-7; 7 positions match TRBD2. Germline CDR1 MNHEY, CDR2 SMNVEV (reference sequence). The CDR3 is made up of 14 amino acids. The V gene end was trimmed by 8 bases and the J gene end by 3 bases; junction bases not matched to a gene: 10. The CDR3, as DNA: TGTGCCAGCCAACTTAGGGGCGGGGGCTACGAGCAGTACTTC. It yields the protein CASQLRGGGYEQYF.

This chain links TRBV9 with TRBJ2-7; 9 positions agree with TRBD2. The CDR3 contains 14 residues. CDR1 and CDR2 from the germline V gene are SGDLS and YYNGEE. V dropped 0 bases and J dropped 7; count of bases not matched to a gene: 5. CDR3 residues: CASSVGGGAREQYF. CDR3 DNA sequence: TGTGCCAGCAGCGTAGGCGGGGGGGCGAGGGAGCAGTACTTC. The whole variable domain, remainder taken from reference TRBV9 and TRBJ2-7, is DSGVTQTPKHLITATGQRVTLRCSPRSGDLSVYWYQQSLDQGLQFLIQYYNGEERAKGNILERFSAQQFPDLHSELNLSSLELGDSALYFCASSVGGGAREQYFGPGTRLTVT.

There are many counts of this clonotype. The genes are TRBV9 and TRBJ2-3; D unresolved. The CDR3 totals 12 residues. The germline V gene encodes CDR1 SGDLS and CDR2 YYNGEE. V was shortened by 4 bases and J by 8 bases, with 11 bases between the two germline ends. The CDR3 coding sequence is TGTGCCAGCAGCCCCTTGGCGTCTACGCAGTATTTT. It yields the protein CASSPLASTQYF.